What follows are 21 T cell receptor beta chains derived from one specimen sequenced in a study of blood T cells in healthy people across ages. The use of a sample-barcoded 5' primer and a J-beta primer mix characterized a second PCR of about 7 to 12 cycles. MiXCR was run by TCRdb on the 5' RACE reads, yielding one entry per CDR3 protein. The sample contains 1.5 million to 2 million distinct CDR3 sequences, under 30% of which appear only once. Specimen: blood. The receptors shown here come from a woman aged 30 to 39 in good health.

Comment on this clonotype: The germline gene is not matched at one end of the junction; a read error may be the cause. The chain carries TRBV6-1 and TRBJ1-1; D perhaps matches TRBD1 (6 bases). The CDR3 spans 15 residues. Germline V gene sequence: CDR1 MNHNS, CDR2 SASEGT. CDR3: CTSSEDRQGRPEAFF. The CDR3 DNA reads TGTACCAGCAGTGAAGATAGGCAGGGGCGCCCTGAAGCTTTCTTT.

At least ten counts were recorded for this clonotype. The chain employs TRBV29-1 and TRBJ2-5, with D perhaps matching TRBD2 (5 bases). V was trimmed by 4 bases and J by 2 bases, leaving 14 bases between them. The germline V gene has CDR1 SQVTM and CDR2 ANQGSEA. The CDR3 has 14 residues. CDR3 residues: CSVAPGSSQETQYF. The CDR3 nucleotides read TGCAGCGTTGCGCCGGGGTCATCACAAGAGACCCAGTACTTC.

V usage is TRBV7-2 and J usage is TRBJ2-7; D is unresolved. Germline CDR1 reads SGHTA; CDR2 reads FQGNSA. The CDR3 runs 16 residues. The V gene lost 2 bases and the J gene lost 2 bases, with 16 bases spanning the gap. The CDR3 DNA reads TGTGCCAGCAGCTTAAGTCACCAAACCCCTCCCTACGAGCAGTACTTC. It codes for CASSLSHQTPPYEQYF.

This rearrangement joins TRBV6-5 to TRBJ2-3; D not resolved. Trimming took 0 bases from V and 0 from J, leaving 16 bases between them. The CDR3 consists of 18 residues. Per germline, CDR1 MNHEY and CDR2 SVGAGI. The CDR3 DNA reads TGTGCCAGCAGTTACTCAAGTCTGGCTGATACTAGCACAGATACGCAGTATTTT. Protein product: CASSYSSLADTSTDTQYF.

The chain employs TRBV20-1 and TRBJ1-1; D unresolved. The germline V and J ends were trimmed by 1 base and 6 bases, with 15 bases remaining between them. The CDR3 contains 14 residues. CDR1 is DFQATT and CDR2 is SNEGSKA in the germline V gene (reference sequence). The CDR3 coding sequence is TGCAGTGCTAGAGGGTCGCGAGGGAGCGCTGAAGCTTTCTTT. Its translation is CSARGSRGSAEAFF.

As for this clonotype: A much larger clone lies a single base off, so this may be a read error. V and J are TRBV7-2 and TRBJ2-1; D is ambiguous. V shed 5 bases and J shed 3 bases, with 14 bases lying between them. CDR1 and CDR2 from the germline V gene are SGHTA and FQGNSA. CDR3 size: 15 residues. The CDR3 sequence is CASSVPQIYYNEQFF. The CDR3 nucleotides read TGTGCCAGCAGCGTTCCCCAGATCTACTACAATGAGCAGTTCTTC.

This clonotype was seen just once. The chain links TRBV11-2 to TRBJ1-1; weak D call: TRBD1 (6 bases). Trimming took off 5 bases at V and 5 bases at J, with 12 bases between the two ends. CDR1 and CDR2 (germline): SGHAT, FQNNGV. The CDR3 runs to 13 residues. CDR3 residues: CASSRLQGTEAFF. The CDR3, as DNA: TGTGCCAGCAGCCGTCTCCAGGGGACTGAAGCTTTCTTT.

This chain connects TRBV3-1 to TRBJ1-2; D is unclear. Germline V gives CDR1 LGHDT, CDR2 YNNKEL (reference sequence). With 4 bases removed from V and 2 bases from J, the gap between germline ends came to 11 bases. The CDR3 is made up of 14 amino acids. This CDR3 is CASSPTDANYGYTF. The CDR3 bases are TGTGCCAGCAGCCCCACGGACGCAAACTATGGCTACACCTTC.

Only a few counts were recorded for this clonotype. This chain uses TRBV12-3 or TRBV12-4 with TRBJ2-3, with TRBD2 identical over 9 bases. V lost 6 bases and J lost 8; bases outside the gene matches: 9. The CDR3 length is 14 residues. CDR3 protein: CASSPSGRLATQYF. The CDR3, as DNA: TGTGCCAGCAGCCCCAGCGGGAGGTTGGCTACGCAGTATTTT.

V usage is TRBV12-3 or TRBV12-4 and J usage is TRBJ1-4, with unresolved D. The length of the CDR3 is 14 residues. Deletions cut 8 bases from V and 2 bases from J, with 12 bases between. The CDR3 nucleotides read TGTGCCAGCGCATCGGGTGACACTAATGAAAAACTGTTTTTT. Protein: CASASGDTNEKLFF.

The chain couples TRBV4-1 to TRBJ1-1, with D hard to call. In germline, CDR1 is MGHRA, CDR2 YSYEKL. Trimming shortened V by 2 bases and J by 3 bases, and 16 bases separated the two germline ends. This CDR3 is 16 amino acids long. CDR3 sequence: CASSQSRRELDTEAFF. The CDR3 region has the DNA TGCGCCAGCAGCCAAAGTAGGAGGGAGCTCGACACTGAAGCTTTCTTT.

The J gene is TRBJ2-1, the V gene TRBV11-2; TRBD2 aligns across 7 bases. Germline CDR1 is SGHAT and CDR2 is FQNNGV. The CDR3 loop spans 14 amino acids. Losses at the gene ends were 2 bases for V and 6 bases for J; bases not matched to a gene: 4. The CDR3 region has the DNA TGTGCCAGCAGCTTACAGTCGGGGGGCAATGAGCAGTTCTTC. Amino acid sequence: CASSLQSGGNEQFF. Based on the CDR3 plus reference TRBV11-2 and TRBJ2-1, the full variable domain is EAGVAQSPRYKIIEKRQSVAFWCNPISGHATLYWYQQILGQGPKLLIQFQNNGVVDDSQLPKDRFSAERLKGVDSTLKIQPAKLEDSAVYLCASSLQSGGNEQFFGPGTRLTVL.

As for this clonotype: At one of its ends the junction is not consistent with the germline gene, which may arise from a read error. The CDR3 region is CVSSPGPAGNQPQHF. CDR3 nucleotide sequence: TGTGTCAGCAGCCCTGGACCGGCTGGCAATCAGCCCCAGCATTTT. V gene TRBV3-1 combines with J gene TRBJ1-5; D uncertain. Per the germline V gene, CDR1 is LGHDT and CDR2 is YNNKEL (reference sequence). This CDR3 spans 15 amino acids.

In its sample, this clonotype was seen a few times. The V gene is TRBV12-3 or TRBV12-4, the J gene TRBJ2-1; D perhaps matches TRBD2 (7 bases). The CDR3 sequence is 16 residues long. Trimming took 3 bases from V and 2 from J, leaving 14 bases between them. The CDR3 sequence: CASSLGAGVAYNEQFF. The DNA of the CDR3 is TGTGCCAGCAGTTTGGGGGCGGGAGTGGCCTACAATGAGCAGTTCTTC.

This chain joins TRBV5-1 and TRBJ1-1; 7 nucleotides line up with TRBD1. With 0 bases clipped from V and 5 bases from J, the junction kept 4 bases outside the gene matches. CDR1 and CDR2 from the germline V gene are SGHRS and YFSETQ. The CDR3 extends over 14 amino acids. The CDR3 nucleotides are TGCGCCAGCAGCTTGGAACAGGGGTGGACTGAAGCTTTCTTT. The encoded protein is CASSLEQGWTEAFF.

This clonotype occurred a few times. The chain uses TRBV6-1 and TRBJ2-3, with unresolved D. The CDR3 is 15 amino acids. Looked up from germline, CDR1 is MNHNS and CDR2 is SASEGT. The V gene lost 1 base and the J gene lost 0 bases, with 8 bases spanning the gap. The CDR3 sequence is CASSEDTASTDTQYF. The CDR3 DNA follows: TGTGCCAGCAGTGAAGATACAGCTAGCACAGATACGCAGTATTTT.

This clonotype was found a few times. The V and J genes are TRBV29-1 and TRBJ2-7, with D perhaps matching TRBD1 or TRBD2 (7 bases each). Germline CDR1 and CDR2: SQVTM and ANQGSEA. The CDR3 loop spans 15 amino acids. The V and J ends lost 6 bases and 3 bases respectively, with 21 bases between them. This CDR3 reads CSVLGQRGGCYEQYF. The CDR3 DNA is TGCAGCGTGCTGGGACAGCGGGGCGGATGCTACGAGCAGTACTTC.

This chain joins TRBV9 and TRBJ1-5; D perhaps matches TRBD1 (6 bases). Germline V lookup: CDR1 SGDLS, CDR2 YYNGEE. The CDR3 runs 14 residues. V dropped 2 bases and J dropped 6 bases, with 12 bases sitting between them. The CDR3 coding sequence is TGTGCCAGCAGCGTCGGGGGGGGCCGTCAGCCCCAGCATTTT. This gives the protein CASSVGGGRQPQHF.

This clonotype was observed a few times. A much bigger clone sits one base away, suggesting this may be a read error. The rearrangement uses TRBV25-1 and TRBJ2-1, with D uncertain. This CDR3 contains 13 residues. CDR1 MGHDK and CDR2 SYGVNS come from the germline V gene. CDR3 nucleotide sequence: TGTACCAGCAGTGAATACGGATACAATGAGCAGTTCTTC. It codes for CTSSEYGYNEQFF.

This clonotype showed up just a few times. The rearrangement uses TRBV5-1 and TRBJ2-3, with D unclear. V was pared by 0 bases and J by 0 bases, with 8 bases between. CDR3 length: 15 residues. Germline V lookup: CDR1 SGHRS, CDR2 YFSETQ. CDR3 bases: TGCGCCAGCAGCTTGGCCACGGTTAGCACAGATACGCAGTATTTT. Protein: CASSLATVSTDTQYF.

This clonotype turned up a few times. This chain joins TRBV20-1 and TRBJ2-1; the D gene could be TRBD1 or TRBD2 (6 bases each). The CDR3 covers 13 residues. V lost 3 bases, J lost 11 bases, and 17 bases lay in between. Germline CDR1 reads DFQATT; CDR2 reads SNEGSKA (reference sequence). The CDR3 DNA follows: TGCAGTGCTAGGCCTGCGCCGGGGGCACAGCAGTTCTTC. It yields the protein CSARPAPGAQQFF.